This is a list of T cell receptor beta chains from one sample in a study of naive and memory T cell subsets. A single record per CDR3 protein comes from TCRdb applying MiXCR to the UMI-ligation and nested PCR reads. Altogether 35,000 to 40,000 distinct CDR3 sequences are present, around 10% being singletons, with the ten largest covering roughly 3.9%. The sequences come from skin, collected from a tuberculin skin test site. These receptors all come from an adult in good health. Both conserved end residues are part of each CDR3. A D gene is named only where the DNA matches it firmly. Only part of the rows carry a size: once, few, many, or a class if the clone is expanded.

TRBV10-3	many	TRBD1	TRBJ1-2	TGTGCCATCAAAGGCAGGGGGCTCGGCTACACCTTC	CAIKGRGLGYTF
TRBV6-5	-	-	TRBJ1-3	TGTGCCAGCAGTTATGAAGGGATTCATAACTCTGGAAACACCATATATTTT	CASSYEGIHNSGNTIYF
TRBV7-2	many	-	TRBJ1-3	TGTGCCAGCAGCTTAAGGAGGGACGGACACTCTGGAAACACCATATATTTT	CASSLRRDGHSGNTIYF
TRBV7-6	many	-	TRBJ2-1	TGTGCCAGCAGCTTAGCCACCGACACATACTCCTACAATGAGCAGTTCTTC	CASSLATDTYSYNEQFF
TRBV2	-	TRBD1	TRBJ1-2	TGTGCCAGCACCCGGGGAGGGACAGGGGCTGGTGGCAACACCTTC	CASTRGGTGAGGNTF
TRBV20-1	-	-	TRBJ1-5	TGCAGTGCTCAGGGTGGGGATCAGCCCCAGCATTTT	CSAQGGDQPQHF
TRBV29-1	many	TRBD1	TRBJ1-1	TGCAGCGTTGAAGTGGACAGGGGATTTGAAGCTTTCTTT	CSVEVDRGFEAFF
TRBV12-3/TRBV12-4	few	-	TRBJ2-1	TGTGCCAGCAGTTTAACCGGGACCTCCTCGTTTGATGAGCAGTTCTTC	CASSLTGTSSFDEQFF
TRBV7-8	many	-	TRBJ2-7	TGTGCCAGCAGTTCCGGGACTCTCTACGAGCAGTACTTC	CASSSGTLYEQYF
TRBV7-2	many	TRBD2	TRBJ2-1	TGTGCCAGCAGCGTCACTAGCGGGAGGTACAATGAGCAGTTCTTC	CASSVTSGRYNEQFF
TRBV9	-	-	TRBJ2-1	TGTGCCAGCAGCGTAGAGGTTAGCGGCAATGAGCAGTTCTTC	CASSVEVSGNEQFF
TRBV7-2	-	-	TRBJ1-2	TGTGCCAGCAGCCGAGGCCGGAACTATGGCTACACCTTC	CASSRGRNYGYTF
TRBV20-1	many	TRBD2	TRBJ2-1	TGCAGTGCTAGAGAACCCCATGGGGCGGGGGCCTACAATGAGCAGTTCTTC	CSAREPHGAGAYNEQFF
TRBV3-1	few	-	TRBJ2-7	TGTGCCAGCAGCCAATTAAGCTCCTACGAGCAGTACTTC	CASSQLSSYEQYF
TRBV6-5	many	-	TRBJ2-1	TGTGCCAGCAGTTACAAGCACAGGGTGAGGACTCACAATGAGCAGTTCTTC	CASSYKHRVRTHNEQFF
TRBV7-3	medium-sized	-	TRBJ2-3	TGTGCCAGCAGCTTCAACGGGGCAGATACGCAGTATTTT	CASSFNGADTQYF
TRBV28	many	-	TRBJ1-2	TGTGCCAGCAGTTTAGCTGCGCAGTCCTATGGCTACACCTTC	CASSLAAQSYGYTF
TRBV20-1	many	-	TRBJ2-7	TGCAGTGCTACGGGCGTTAGGACCTACGAGCAGTACTTC	CSATGVRTYEQYF
TRBV14	-	-	TRBJ1-1	TGTGCCAGCTCACCTCGGACAGACATGAACACTGAAGCTTTCTTT	CASSPRTDMNTEAFF
TRBV7-2	many	-	TRBJ2-7	TGTGCCAGCAGCTTTAGCGGTGCCTACGAGCAGTACTTC	CASSFSGAYEQYF
TRBV7-8	-	-	TRBJ2-1	TGTGCCAGCCAAAAAGAGATGCGTTCTAGGGCGCAGCACAATGAGCAGTTCTTC	CASQKEMRSRAQHNEQFF
TRBV27	-	TRBD1	TRBJ1-2	TGTGCCAGCAGTCCGTCACCCGGGACAGGGGACGGCGACACCTTC	CASSPSPGTGDGDTF
TRBV28	many	-	TRBJ2-7	TGTGCCTGCAATGAGGACTACGAGCAGTACTTC	CACNEDYEQYF
TRBV27	-	TRBD1	TRBJ2-7	TGTGCCAGCAGTTTAGACAGGGGCGTCGACGAGCAGTACTTC	CASSLDRGVDEQYF
TRBV20-1	many	TRBD1	TRBJ1-6	TGCAGTGTCCCGGGCTTGGGACAGCTAAATTCACCCCTCCACTTT	CSVPGLGQLNSPLHF
TRBV27	few	-	TRBJ1-5	TGTGCCAGCAGTGAAAGGGTAGTTGATCAGCCCCAGCATTTT	CASSERVVDQPQHF
TRBV20-1	few	TRBD2	TRBJ2-2	TGCAGTGCTCATAGCGGGGGAGCGAACACCGGGGAGCTGTTTTTT	CSAHSGGANTGELFF
TRBV7-9	many	TRBD2	TRBJ2-1	TGTGCCAGCTTTGGACTAGCGGGAGTATGGTTCTTC	CASFGLAGVWFF
TRBV3-1	-	-	TRBJ1-1	TGTGCCAGCAGCCAAGCCGCTACTGAAGCTTTCTTT	CASSQAATEAFF
TRBV7-2	many	-	TRBJ2-7	TGTGCCAGCCGGGAGGGGGCGGGTGGAGAGCAGTACTTC	CASREGAGGEQYF
TRBV29-1	many	TRBD1	TRBJ1-6	TGCAGCGTCGAAACAGGGGACAAGGGTTCACCCCTCCACTTT	CSVETGDKGSPLHF
TRBV27	-	TRBD1	TRBJ2-3	TGTGCCAGCAGTTCCGGAGCAGGGGGCGCCGATACGCAGTATTTT	CASSSGAGGADTQYF
TRBV7-2	-	-	TRBJ1-1	TGTGCCAGCAGCTTTCCTTGGGTCAACACTGAAGCTTTCTTT	CASSFPWVNTEAFF
TRBV7-2	many	TRBD1	TRBJ1-3	TGTGCCAGCCGGACAGGGAATGGAAACACCATATATTTT	CASRTGNGNTIYF
TRBV29-1	many	TRBD2	TRBJ2-1	TGCAGCGCCGGGACTAGCGTCAATGAGCAGTTCTTC	CSAGTSVNEQFF
TRBV4-1	medium-sized	-	TRBJ2-3	TGCGCCAGCAGCCAAATAACCACGAAAGAGCCCACAGATACGCAGTATTTT	CASSQITTKEPTDTQYF
TRBV20-1	many	-	TRBJ2-1	TGCAGCAAAAGCGTGGGACTTAATAATGAGCAGTTCTTC	CSKSVGLNNEQFF
TRBV6-5	-	TRBD2	TRBJ2-7	TGTGCCAGCAGTTACTGGTCTAGCGGGAGTCTCCTTTACGAGCAGTACTTC	CASSYWSSGSLLYEQYF
TRBV3-1	few	-	TRBJ2-1	TGTGCCAGCAGCGGCGCAGCGACAGAGCAGTTCTTC	CASSGAATEQFF